Listed below are T cell receptor beta chains from one sample, sequenced in a study of T cell responses to AZD1222 COVID-19 vaccine. Assay used: immunoSEQ multiplex PCR; TCRdb lists only in-frame clones, some missing. The sample yields around 70,000 clones, 75% to 90% seen once. Sequenced here: peripheral blood, sampled on day 0 of AZD1222 vaccination. The receptors here all came from an adult in good health. CDR3s leave out the opening cysteine and the closing phenylalanine or tryptophan.

cdr3_length: 12; v_call: TRBV15; cdr3_aa: ATSRPPGGTEAF
cdr3_length: 9; v_call: TRBV29-1; cdr3_aa: STLRGVEQY
cdr3_length: 11; v_call: TRBV10-3; cdr3_aa: AISTTEAYGYT
cdr3_length: 10; v_call: TRBV10-3; cdr3_aa: AISDGNQPQH
cdr3_length: 13; v_call: TRBV11-1; cdr3_aa: ASSWAPGPFYEQY
cdr3_length: 12; v_call: TRBV29-1; cdr3_aa: SAGGQGGVYEQY
cdr3_length: 11; v_call: TRBV7-3; cdr3_aa: ASSLYTGNEQF
cdr3_length: 10; v_call: TRBV21-1; cdr3_aa: ASSKAEETQY
cdr3_length: 12; v_call: TRBV19; cdr3_aa: ASTDRALNTEAF
cdr3_length: 13; v_call: TRBV5-6; cdr3_aa: ASSLGGVVSYEQY
cdr3_length: 12; v_call: TRBV9; cdr3_aa: ASSVADRGYGYT
cdr3_length: 17; v_call: TRBV7-9; cdr3_aa: ASSARLAEGSSSYNEQF
cdr3_length: 13; v_call: TRBV2; cdr3_aa: ASSVGGAGGNTIY
cdr3_length: 11; v_call: TRBV10-3; cdr3_aa: ASGQGSNSPLH
cdr3_length: 14; v_call: TRBV24-1; cdr3_aa: ATSDPGLAGGLEQF
cdr3_length: 13; v_call: TRBV7-9; cdr3_aa: ASSPSLDGYNEQF
cdr3_length: 11; v_call: TRBV11-1; cdr3_aa: ASSFYGSTSYT
cdr3_length: 12; v_call: TRBV29-1; cdr3_aa: SVEFRVQTGELF
cdr3_length: 12; v_call: TRBV19; cdr3_aa: ASSIDWQSYEQY
cdr3_length: 14; v_call: TRBV3-1/TRBV3-2; cdr3_aa: ASSQDLAGYPYEQY
cdr3_length: 13; v_call: TRBV9; cdr3_aa: ASSVDPGSGYEQY
cdr3_length: 11; v_call: TRBV7-9; cdr3_aa: ASSPPSDEKLF
cdr3_length: 11; v_call: TRBV5-6; cdr3_aa: ASSPGKNTEAF
cdr3_length: 14; v_call: TRBV7-6; cdr3_aa: ASSFDGGQSNQPQH
cdr3_length: 13; v_call: TRBV6-1; cdr3_aa: ASSEAGPNNQPQH
cdr3_length: 11; v_call: TRBV12-3/TRBV12-4; cdr3_aa: ASSLLSYQPQH
cdr3_length: 12; v_call: TRBV7-3; cdr3_aa: ASSKDVRDTEAF
cdr3_length: 15; v_call: TRBV28; cdr3_aa: ASSLSGRRNQNTEAF
cdr3_length: 11; v_call: TRBV7-3; cdr3_aa: ASSQVAGGELF
cdr3_length: 11; v_call: TRBV28; cdr3_aa: ASSLPGANVLT
cdr3_length: 12; v_call: TRBV30; cdr3_aa: AWSPGLVTGELF
cdr3_length: 13; v_call: TRBV5-4; cdr3_aa: ASIGRGASYNEQF
cdr3_length: 12; v_call: TRBV19; cdr3_aa: ASSINSANTEAF
cdr3_length: 10; v_call: TRBV10-3; cdr3_aa: AISEEYNEQF
cdr3_length: 9; v_call: TRBV6-5; cdr3_aa: ATHTAGTQY
cdr3_length: 13; v_call: TRBV7-3; cdr3_aa: ASSLDRGLTYEQY
cdr3_length: 12; v_call: TRBV6-5; cdr3_aa: ASSASGVGTEAF
cdr3_length: 11; v_call: TRBV9; cdr3_aa: ASSTGTDGQAF
cdr3_length: 11; v_call: TRBV5-6; cdr3_aa: ASSLSGTETQY
cdr3_length: 15; v_call: TRBV28; cdr3_aa: ASSLMTGPSNTGELF
cdr3_length: 13; v_call: TRBV2; cdr3_aa: ASNGIAGGTDTQY
cdr3_length: 14; v_call: TRBV11-2; cdr3_aa: ASSLGVAWSTGELF
cdr3_length: 13; v_call: TRBV4-2; cdr3_aa: ASSPGGSGGETQY
cdr3_length: 15; v_call: TRBV24-1; cdr3_aa: ATTNPTGLRGNYGYT
cdr3_length: 14; v_call: TRBV5-4; cdr3_aa: ASSFDRALSQGRYT
cdr3_length: 11; v_call: TRBV6-1; cdr3_aa: ASSEAGGTGYT
cdr3_length: 12; v_call: TRBV5-1; cdr3_aa: ASSLGRTQETQY
cdr3_length: 12; v_call: TRBV6-4; cdr3_aa: ASSDSQGADTQY
cdr3_length: 13; v_call: TRBV11-3; cdr3_aa: ASSLGTAGADTQY
cdr3_length: 14; v_call: TRBV7-2; cdr3_aa: ASSLTSGGFKGEQY